One sample yielded the 27 T cell receptor beta chains listed below, sequenced in a study of response to subunit inactivated influenza vaccine. TCRdb used MiXCR to reprocess the RT-PCR reads, holding one entry per CDR3 protein. The sample consists of around 600,000 distinct CDR3 sequences, 11% of them appearing once. This sample also belongs to another study, concerning T cells expressing NK-cell markers. That source adds: The authors made TCR beta cDNA libraries by 5'RACE template switching. This switching added a universal primer site and UMIs.

Sequenced material: PBMCs from blood, taken on the day of vaccination. The receptor source for this set is a man aged 45 to 65 who received an inactivated influenza vaccine.

This clonotype has a handful of counts. The chain employs TRBV5-1 and TRBJ2-5; 8 bases agree with TRBD1. Germline V lookup: CDR1 SGHRS, CDR2 YFSETQ. This CDR3 has 14 residues. The junction had 2 bases not matched to a gene; V was cut back by 1 base and J by 3 bases. Here the CDR3 DNA reads TGCGCCAGCAGCTTGCAGGACAGGGAAGAGACCCAGTACTTC. This gives the protein CASSLQDREETQYF.

There are a few counts of this clonotype. This rearrangement joins TRBV27 to TRBJ2-7; 7 bases fit TRBD1. The CDR3 covers 14 residues. V trimming: 3 bases; J trimming: 3 bases; junction bases outside the gene matches: 5. Germline assignment: CDR1 MNHEY and CDR2 SMNVEV (reference sequence). As DNA, the CDR3 is TGTGCCAGCAGTTTTTTCAGGGGGTACTACGAGCAGTACTTC. It yields the protein CASSFFRGYYEQYF.

The sample holds a few counts of this clonotype. The V gene is TRBV10-3, the J gene TRBJ1-1; weak D call: TRBD1 (6 bases). The V gene lost 9 bases and the J gene lost 1 base, with 12 bases spanning the gap. The CDR3 is 13 residues long. Germline CDR1 reads ENHRY; CDR2 reads SYGVKD. CDR3 DNA: TGTGCCATGTCAGGGGAGGGGAACACTGAAGCTTTCTTT. This codes for CAMSGEGNTEAFF.

This clonotype has a handful of counts. The rearrangement links TRBV19 to TRBJ2-3; TRBD2 matches 10 bases. The junction had 6 bases not matched to a gene; V was cut back by 7 bases and J by 2 bases. Looked up from germline, CDR1 is LNHDA and CDR2 is SQIVND (reference sequence). The CDR3 length is 15 residues. The CDR3 loop is CASTSSGGHTDTQYF. The CDR3, as DNA: TGTGCCAGTACCTCTAGCGGGGGTCACACAGATACGCAGTATTTT.

The chain carries TRBV9 and TRBJ2-7; D is uncertain. Trimming shortened V by 0 bases and J by 0 bases, and 10 bases separated the two germline ends. Germline loops: CDR1 SGDLS, CDR2 YYNGEE. The CDR3 runs 15 residues. The CDR3 loop reads CASSVGVQASYEQYF. In DNA, the CDR3 is TGTGCCAGCAGCGTAGGGGTCCAGGCCTCCTACGAGCAGTACTTC.

At least ten counts were recorded for this clonotype. This chain uses TRBV20-1 with TRBJ1-2; D gene ambiguous. Germline V gene data show CDR1 as DFQATT and CDR2 as SNEGSKA (reference sequence). Trimming removed 0 bases at V and 6 bases at J, with 2 bases between. There are 10 residues in the CDR3. For the CDR3, the DNA is TGCAGTGCTAGAGATAATGGCTACACCTTC. Translating gives CSARDNGYTF.

This chain uses TRBV20-1 with TRBJ2-7; TRBD1 matches 7 bases. This CDR3 spans 12 amino acids. Losses at the gene ends were 5 bases for V and 6 bases for J; bases not matched to a gene: 7. Germline V gene sequence: CDR1 DFQATT, CDR2 SNEGSKA (reference sequence). CDR3 region: CSAVTQGSEQYF. The CDR3 nucleotides are TGCAGTGCTGTGACACAGGGGTCCGAGCAGTACTTC.

The chain couples TRBV20-1 to TRBJ1-1, with D uncertain. Germline values: CDR1 DFQATT, CDR2 SNEGSKA (reference sequence). CDR3 length: 14 residues. Trimming pared 0 bases from V and 4 bases from J, leaving 12 bases between. Here the CDR3 reads CSARDTTVSTEAFF. The CDR3 nucleotides are TGCAGTGCTAGAGATACGACTGTGAGCACTGAAGCTTTCTTT.

This clonotype has only a few counts. The chain employs TRBV9 and TRBJ2-1; weak D call: TRBD1 (6 bases). The V end was cut by 4 bases, the J end by 10 bases, with 15 bases between. Looked up from germline, CDR1 is SGDLS and CDR2 is YYNGEE. CDR3 size: 13 residues. CDR3 DNA sequence: TGTGCCAGCAGCTCCAGCTTCCAGGGGGAGCAGTTCTTC. As protein: CASSSSFQGEQFF.

The chain is built from TRBV28 and TRBJ2-4; perhaps D is TRBD1 or TRBD2 (6 bases each). V was trimmed by 3 bases and J by 0 bases, leaving 15 bases between them. The germline CDR1 and CDR2 sequences are MDHEN and SYDVKM. This CDR3 spans 17 amino acids. The CDR3 sequence: CASSFGGRGRAKNIQYF. The CDR3, as DNA: TGTGCCAGCAGTTTCGGGGGCCGAGGTCGAGCCAAAAACATTCAGTACTTC. Supplemented by reference TRBV28 and TRBJ2-4, the full variable domain reads DVKVTQSSRYLVKRTGEKVFLECVQDMDHENMFWYRQDPGLGLRLIYFSYDVKMKEKGDIPEGYSVSREKKERFSLILESASTNQTSMYLCASSFGGRGRAKNIQYFGAGTRLSVL.

Points on this clonotype: Given a much more abundant clone one base away, this may be a read error. The genes are TRBV28 and TRBJ2-1, with D possibly being TRBD1 (6 bases). The CDR3 sequence is 14 residues long. From germline, CDR1 is MDHEN and CDR2 SYDVKM. The chain's CDR3 is CASCLTGPRGEQFF. The CDR3 region has the DNA TGTGCCAGCTGTTTAACAGGGCCAAGGGGTGAGCAGTTCTTC.

This rearrangement joins TRBV5-1 to TRBJ2-5; the match to TRBD2 covers 10 bases. CDR1 is SGHRS and CDR2 is YFSETQ in the germline V gene. This CDR3 contains 16 residues. V was pared by 0 bases and J by 5 bases, with 7 bases of the junction left unmatched. CDR3 protein: CASSLEPSGSFETQYF. The CDR3 nucleotides read TGCGCCAGCAGCTTGGAACCTAGCGGGAGTTTCGAGACCCAGTACTTC.

This rearrangement joins TRBV7-2 to TRBJ2-3; a possible D gene is TRBD2 (5 bases). CDR1 SGHTA and CDR2 FQGNSA come from the germline V gene. CDR3 size: 13 residues. V shed 6 bases and J shed 2 bases, with 9 bases lying between them. The CDR3 sequence: CASRRADTDTQYF. The CDR3 coding sequence is TGTGCCAGCAGGCGGGCAGACACAGATACGCAGTATTTT.

This clonotype was seen more than once but under ten times. This chain joins TRBV20-1 and TRBJ2-7; D unresolved. Germline V gene data show CDR1 as DFQATT and CDR2 as SNEGSKA (reference sequence). The CDR3 totals 10 residues. With 5 bases removed from V and 6 bases from J, the gap between germline ends came to 8 bases. The CDR3 DNA reads as TGCAGTGCTCATTGGGGCGAGCAGTACTTC. Residues: CSAHWGEQYF.

This clonotype showed up just a few times. The chain combines TRBV7-9 with TRBJ2-7, with 11 positions matching TRBD2. This CDR3 spans 14 amino acids. V was pared by 7 bases and J by 0 bases, with 2 bases of the junction left unmatched. Germline CDR1 is SEHNR and CDR2 is FQNEAQ (reference sequence). This CDR3 is CASKTSGSSYEQYF. CDR3 nucleotide sequence: TGTGCCAGCAAAACTAGCGGGAGCTCCTACGAGCAGTACTTC.

This clonotype was counted many times. V usage is TRBV6-5 and J usage is TRBJ2-5, with 7 positions matching TRBD1. J was trimmed by 4 bases and V by 4 bases; bases with no gene match: 6. The germline V gene encodes CDR1 MNHEY and CDR2 SVGAGI. There are 14 residues in the CDR3. The DNA of the CDR3 is TGTGCCAGCAGTTCCCCGGGACAGCGAGAGACCCAGTACTTC. It yields the protein CASSSPGQRETQYF.

This rearrangement joins TRBV10-3 to TRBJ2-7; a possible D gene is TRBD1 (6 bases). From germline, CDR1 is ENHRY and CDR2 SYGVKD. Trimming cost V 3 bases and J 3 bases, with 15 bases left between them. This CDR3 has 15 residues. CDR3 bases: TGTGCCATCAGTGACCAGACCCAGGGGATCTACGAGCAGTACTTC. Protein product: CAISDQTQGIYEQYF.

The chain has TRBV20-1 and TRBJ2-7; D is perhaps TRBD2 (5 bases). The germline V and J ends were trimmed by 3 bases and 2 bases, with 11 bases remaining between them. The length of the CDR3 is 13 residues. CDR1 and CDR2 from the germline V gene are DFQATT and SNEGSKA (reference sequence). The CDR3, as DNA: TGCAGTGCTAGCCGGGGTCTTACCTACGAGCAGTACTTC. Translation: CSASRGLTYEQYF.

This clonotype was picked up a small number of times. The chain is built from TRBV11-2 and TRBJ2-5; 8 bases align to TRBD2. CDR3 length: 15 residues. Trimming at V came to 1 base and at J to 11 bases, leaving 12 bases not matched to a gene. Per germline, CDR1 SGHAT and CDR2 FQNNGV. CDR3 nucleotides: TGTGCCAGCAGCTTAGTGGTTCGGCGGGAGGCTGGTCAGTACTTC. Protein: CASSLVVRREAGQYF. The full variable domain, with the rest looked up from reference TRBV11-2 and TRBJ2-5, is EAGVAQSPRYKIIEKRQSVAFWCNPISGHATLYWYQQILGQGPKLLIQFQNNGVVDDSQLPKDRFSAERLKGVDSTLKIQPAKLEDSAVYLCASSLVVRREAGQYFGPGTRLLVL.

V is TRBV19 and J is TRBJ1-1, with D unclear. The germline V gene encodes CDR1 LNHDA and CDR2 SQIVND (reference sequence). Between the trimmed V and J ends, which lost 5 bases and 1 base, there was a span of 11 bases. The CDR3 spans 14 residues. The CDR3 bases are TGTGCCAGTAGTCCAAAAAATCCGAACACTGAAGCTTTCTTT. Protein: CASSPKNPNTEAFF.

The rearrangement joins TRBV4-3 to TRBJ2-1; unclear D gene. V was clipped by 0 bases and J by 2 bases, with 8 bases between them. CDR3 length: 15 amino acids. CDR1 and CDR2 from the germline V gene are LGHNA and YSLEER. CDR3 amino acids: CASSQDFRTYNEQFF. CDR3 sequence (DNA): TGCGCCAGCAGCCAAGATTTCCGAACCTACAATGAGCAGTTCTTC.

The J gene is TRBJ2-2, the V gene TRBV7-3; 8 nucleotides align to TRBD2. This CDR3 comprises 16 residues. Germline lookup yields CDR1 SGHTA and CDR2 FQGTGA. J lost 4 bases, V lost 5 bases, and 9 bases had no gene match. CDR3 in DNA: TGTGCCAGCAGCCGTCGGGAGGGCTCCTTCACCGGGGAGCTGTTTTTT. Protein sequence: CASSRREGSFTGELFF.

The table lists this clonotype with a few counts. CDR3 sequence reads: CASSVVPEETQYF. The CDR3 coding sequence is TGTGCCAGCAGCGTAGTGCCTGAGGAGACCCAGTACTTC. The chain is built from TRBV9 and TRBJ2-5; no clear D gene. Germline V CDR1 and CDR2: SGDLS, YYNGEE. The CDR3 loop spans 13 amino acids. The germline V and J ends were trimmed by 0 bases and 5 bases, with 8 bases remaining between them.

Only a few counts were recorded for this clonotype. This chain uses TRBV7-8 with TRBJ2-4; TRBD1 agrees at 11 bases. Per the germline V gene, CDR1 is SGHVS and CDR2 is FQNEAQ. V dropped 5 bases and J dropped 10; count of bases not matched to a gene: 13. This CDR3 is 16 amino acids long. CDR3 coding DNA: TGTGCCAGCAGCGCTAGGACAGGGGGCTCCATAGGGATTCAGTACTTC. Translated: CASSARTGGSIGIQYF.

The V call is TRBV4-3, the J call TRBJ2-3, with TRBD2 matching over 7 bases. The ends lost 0 bases at V and 0 bases at J; junction bases unmatched: 3. Germline V gene sequence: CDR1 LGHNA, CDR2 YSLEER. The CDR3 is 16 residues long. CDR3 residues: CASSQERAGSTDTQYF. The CDR3, as DNA: TGCGCCAGCAGCCAAGAGAGAGCGGGGAGCACAGATACGCAGTATTTT.

This clonotype was counted a few times. CDR3 bases: TGCAGCGCAAAACAGGGAATTGGGGTTGCGGGTTACGAGCAGTACTTC. Protein sequence: CSAKQGIGVAGYEQYF. The chain combines TRBV29-1 with TRBJ2-7; weak D call: TRBD1 (6 bases). Germline V CDR1 and CDR2: SQVTM, ANQGSEA. V gave up 7 bases and J gave up 4 bases, with 26 bases separating them. The CDR3 extends over 16 amino acids.

This clonotype was observed a handful of times. V usage is TRBV12-3 or TRBV12-4 and J usage is TRBJ2-7; 8 bases align to TRBD2. This CDR3 comprises 14 residues. The V segment lost 7 bases and the J segment 7 bases; nucleotides outside the gene matches: 12. In DNA, the CDR3 is TGTGCCAGCACTCCCGGACTAGCCGGGGGAGAGCAGTACTTC. Its translation: CASTPGLAGGEQYF.